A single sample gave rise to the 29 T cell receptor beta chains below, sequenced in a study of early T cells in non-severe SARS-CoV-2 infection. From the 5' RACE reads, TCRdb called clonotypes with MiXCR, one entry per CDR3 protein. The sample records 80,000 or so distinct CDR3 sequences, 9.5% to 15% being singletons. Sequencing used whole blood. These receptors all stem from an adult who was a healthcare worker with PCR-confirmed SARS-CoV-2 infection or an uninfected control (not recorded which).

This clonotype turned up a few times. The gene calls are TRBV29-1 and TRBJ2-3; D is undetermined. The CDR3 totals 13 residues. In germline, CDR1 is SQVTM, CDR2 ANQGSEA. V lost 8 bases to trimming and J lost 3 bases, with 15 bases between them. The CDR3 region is CSLDGGATDTQYF. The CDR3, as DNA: TGCAGCCTGGATGGCGGTGCTACAGATACGCAGTATTTT.

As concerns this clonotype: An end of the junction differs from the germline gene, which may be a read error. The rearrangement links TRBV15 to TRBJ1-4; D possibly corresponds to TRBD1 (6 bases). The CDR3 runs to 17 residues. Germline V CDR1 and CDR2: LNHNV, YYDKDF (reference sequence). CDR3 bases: TGTGCCACCAGCCCGTTCCAGGGGACTGCAACTAATGATAAACTGTTTTTT. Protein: CATSPFQGTATNDKLFF.

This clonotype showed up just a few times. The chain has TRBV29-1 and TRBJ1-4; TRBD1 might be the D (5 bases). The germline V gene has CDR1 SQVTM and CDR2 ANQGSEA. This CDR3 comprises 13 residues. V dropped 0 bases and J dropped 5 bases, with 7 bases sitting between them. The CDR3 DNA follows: TGCAGCGTTGAAGAGGGGCCCAATGAAAAACTGTTTTTT. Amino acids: CSVEEGPNEKLFF.

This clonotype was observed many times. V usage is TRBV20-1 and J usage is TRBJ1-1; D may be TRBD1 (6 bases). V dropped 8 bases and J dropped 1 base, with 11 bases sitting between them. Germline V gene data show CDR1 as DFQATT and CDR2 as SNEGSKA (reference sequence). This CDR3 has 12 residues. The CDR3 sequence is CSTKGGNTEAFF. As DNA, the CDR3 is TGCAGTACAAAAGGGGGGAACACTGAAGCTTTCTTT.

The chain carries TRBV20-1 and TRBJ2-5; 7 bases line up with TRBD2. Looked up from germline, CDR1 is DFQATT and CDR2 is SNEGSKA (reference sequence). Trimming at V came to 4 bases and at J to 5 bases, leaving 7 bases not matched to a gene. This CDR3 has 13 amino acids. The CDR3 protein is CSATVPGRETQYF. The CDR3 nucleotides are TGCAGTGCTACCGTTCCCGGGAGGGAGACCCAGTACTTC.

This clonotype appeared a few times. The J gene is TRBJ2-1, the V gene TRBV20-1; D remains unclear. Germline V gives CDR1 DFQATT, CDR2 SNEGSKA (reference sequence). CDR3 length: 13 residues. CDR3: CSLPSSLYNEQFF. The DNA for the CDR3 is TGCTCGCTCCCTAGTTCCCTCTACAATGAGCAGTTCTTC.

CDR3 coding DNA: TGTGCCAGCAGAGCCGCGGAGGGGGCTTGGGACACTGAAGCTTTCTTT. This encodes CASRAAEGAWDTEAFF. This chain uses TRBV28 with TRBJ1-1; 7 bases are a match to TRBD1. The CDR3 covers 16 residues. V lost 6 bases, J lost 3 bases, and 13 bases stayed unmatched. CDR1 is MDHEN, CDR2 SYDVKM, per germline.

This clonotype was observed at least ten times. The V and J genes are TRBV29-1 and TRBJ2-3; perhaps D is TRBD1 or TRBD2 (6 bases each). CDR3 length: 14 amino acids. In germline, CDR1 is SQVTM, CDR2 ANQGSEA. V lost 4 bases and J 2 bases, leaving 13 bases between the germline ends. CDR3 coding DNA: TGCAGCGTTGGAGGGGGACTTCCCACAGATACGCAGTATTTT. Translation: CSVGGGLPTDTQYF.

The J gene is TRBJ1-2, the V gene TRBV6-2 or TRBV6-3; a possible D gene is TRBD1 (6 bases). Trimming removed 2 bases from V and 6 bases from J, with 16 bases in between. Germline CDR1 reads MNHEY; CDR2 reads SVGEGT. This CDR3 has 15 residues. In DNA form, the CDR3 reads TGTGCCAGCAGTTACCTGTTTGGTCAGGGGAATGGCTACACCTTC. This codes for CASSYLFGQGNGYTF.

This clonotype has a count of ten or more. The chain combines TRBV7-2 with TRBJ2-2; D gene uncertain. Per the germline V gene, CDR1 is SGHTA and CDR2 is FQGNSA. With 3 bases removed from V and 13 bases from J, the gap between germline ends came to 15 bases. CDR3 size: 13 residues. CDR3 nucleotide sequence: TGTGCCAGCAGCTTTACCGGTACCCGTAGGCTGTTTTTT. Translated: CASSFTGTRRLFF.

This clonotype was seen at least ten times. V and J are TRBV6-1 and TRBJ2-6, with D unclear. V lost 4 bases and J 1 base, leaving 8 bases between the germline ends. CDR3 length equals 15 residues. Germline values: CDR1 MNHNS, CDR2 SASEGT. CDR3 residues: CASSVWQSGANVLTF. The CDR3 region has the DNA TGTGCCAGCAGTGTCTGGCAGTCTGGGGCCAACGTCCTGACTTTC.

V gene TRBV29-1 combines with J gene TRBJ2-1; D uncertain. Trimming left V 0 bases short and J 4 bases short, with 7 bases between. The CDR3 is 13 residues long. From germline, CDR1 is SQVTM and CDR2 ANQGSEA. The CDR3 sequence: CSVEEEHYNEQFF. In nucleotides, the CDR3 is TGCAGCGTTGAAGAGGAGCATTACAATGAGCAGTTCTTC.

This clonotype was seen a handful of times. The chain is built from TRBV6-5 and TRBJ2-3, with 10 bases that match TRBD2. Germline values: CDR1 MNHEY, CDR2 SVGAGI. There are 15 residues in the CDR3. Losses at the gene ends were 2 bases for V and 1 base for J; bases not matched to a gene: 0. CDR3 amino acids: CASSYGTSGTDTQYF. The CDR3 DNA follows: TGTGCCAGCAGTTACGGGACTAGCGGCACAGATACGCAGTATTTT.

The CDR3 DNA follows: TGCAGTGCGGGGCTCCCGGATAATTCACCCCTCCACTTT. It specifies CSAGLPDNSPLHF. The rearrangement joins TRBV20-1 to TRBJ1-6; TRBD1 is a possible D gene (5 bases). Deletions cut 6 bases from V and 5 bases from J, with 11 bases between. In germline, CDR1 is DFQATT, CDR2 SNEGSKA (reference sequence). The CDR3 runs 13 residues.

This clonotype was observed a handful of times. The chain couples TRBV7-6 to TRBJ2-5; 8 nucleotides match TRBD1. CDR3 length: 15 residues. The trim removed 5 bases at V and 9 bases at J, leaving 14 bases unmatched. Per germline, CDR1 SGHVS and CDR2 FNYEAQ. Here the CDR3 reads CASSKDRARVGAQYF. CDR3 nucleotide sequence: TGTGCCAGCAGCAAGGACAGGGCGAGGGTAGGGGCCCAGTACTTC.

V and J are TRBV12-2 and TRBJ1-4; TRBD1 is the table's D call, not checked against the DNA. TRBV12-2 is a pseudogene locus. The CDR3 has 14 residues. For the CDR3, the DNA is TGTGCAAGTCGCTTAACAGGGACTGGTGAAAAACTGTTTTTT. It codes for CASRLTGTGEKLFF.

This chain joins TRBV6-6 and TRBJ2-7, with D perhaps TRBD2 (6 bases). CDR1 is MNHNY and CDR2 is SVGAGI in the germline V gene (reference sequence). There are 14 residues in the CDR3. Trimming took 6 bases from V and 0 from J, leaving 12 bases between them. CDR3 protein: CASRYGGPSYEQYF. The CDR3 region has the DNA TGTGCCAGCAGATACGGAGGGCCCTCCTACGAGCAGTACTTC.

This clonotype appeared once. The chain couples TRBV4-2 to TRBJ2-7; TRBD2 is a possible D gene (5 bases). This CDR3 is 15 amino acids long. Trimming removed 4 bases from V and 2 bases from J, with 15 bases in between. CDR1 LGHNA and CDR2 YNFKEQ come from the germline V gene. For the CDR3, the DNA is TGTGCCAGCAGCCGAGGAGAGGGCGCGGCCTACGAGCAGTACTTC. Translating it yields CASSRGEGAAYEQYF.

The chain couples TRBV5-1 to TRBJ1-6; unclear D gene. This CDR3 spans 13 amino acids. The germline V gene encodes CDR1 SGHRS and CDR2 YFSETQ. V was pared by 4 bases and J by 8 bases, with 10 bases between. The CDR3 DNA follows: TGCGCCAGCAGCGATTCAGAAGATTCACCCCTCCACTTT. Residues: CASSDSEDSPLHF.

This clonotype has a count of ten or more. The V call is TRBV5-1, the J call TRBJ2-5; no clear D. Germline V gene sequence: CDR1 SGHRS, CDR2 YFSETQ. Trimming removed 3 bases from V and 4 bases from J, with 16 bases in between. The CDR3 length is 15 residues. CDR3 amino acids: CASSSSAPLIETQYF. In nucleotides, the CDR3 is TGCGCCAGCAGCTCTTCGGCCCCCTTGATAGAGACCCAGTACTTC.

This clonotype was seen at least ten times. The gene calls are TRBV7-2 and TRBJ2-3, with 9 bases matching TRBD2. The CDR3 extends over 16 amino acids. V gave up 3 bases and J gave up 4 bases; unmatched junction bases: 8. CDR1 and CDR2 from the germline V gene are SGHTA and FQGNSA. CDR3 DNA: TGTGCCAGCAGCTTTCAAGCGGGAGGCGGAGCAGATACGCAGTATTTT. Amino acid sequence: CASSFQAGGGADTQYF.

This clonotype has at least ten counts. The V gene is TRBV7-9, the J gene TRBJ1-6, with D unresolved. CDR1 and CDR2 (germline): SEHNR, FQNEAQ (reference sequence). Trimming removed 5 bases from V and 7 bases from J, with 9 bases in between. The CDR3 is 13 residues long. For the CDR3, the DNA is TGTGCCAGCAGCCCTGGAGGGAATTCACCCCTCCACTTT. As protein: CASSPGGNSPLHF.

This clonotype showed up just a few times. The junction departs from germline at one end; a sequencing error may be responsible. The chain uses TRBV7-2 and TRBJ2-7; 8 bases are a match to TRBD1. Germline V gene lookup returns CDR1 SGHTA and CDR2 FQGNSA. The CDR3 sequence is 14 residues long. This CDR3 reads CASSLGGQVLEQYF. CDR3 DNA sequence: TGTGCCAGCAGTTTAGGGGGACAGGTCTTGGAGCAGTACTTC. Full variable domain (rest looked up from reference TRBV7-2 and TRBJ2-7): GAGVSQSPSNKVTEKGKDVELRCDPISGHTALYWYRQSLGQGLEFLIYFQGNSAPDKSGLPSDRFSAERTGGSVSTLTIQRTQQEDSAVYLCASSLGGQVLEQYFGPGTRLTVT.

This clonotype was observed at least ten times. CDR3 nucleotide sequence: TGTGCCAGCAGTGAACAAGATGAGCAGTTCTTC. Translating gives CASSEQDEQFF. The chain is built from TRBV6-1 and TRBJ2-1; unclear D gene. V lost 2 bases, J lost 8 bases, and 4 bases lay in between. There are 11 residues in the CDR3. The germline gives CDR1 MNHNS, CDR2 SASEGT.

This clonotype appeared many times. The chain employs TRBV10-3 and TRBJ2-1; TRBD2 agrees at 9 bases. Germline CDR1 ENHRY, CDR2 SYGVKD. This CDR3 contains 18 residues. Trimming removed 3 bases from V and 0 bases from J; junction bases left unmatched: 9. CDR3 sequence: CAISDVAGGRSSYNEQFF. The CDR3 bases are TGTGCCATCAGTGATGTCGCGGGAGGGAGAAGCTCCTACAATGAGCAGTTCTTC.

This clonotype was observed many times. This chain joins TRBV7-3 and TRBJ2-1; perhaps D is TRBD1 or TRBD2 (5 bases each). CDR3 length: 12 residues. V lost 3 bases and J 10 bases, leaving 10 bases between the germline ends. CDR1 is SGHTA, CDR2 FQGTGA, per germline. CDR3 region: CASSLPGTEQFF. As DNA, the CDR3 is TGTGCCAGCAGCTTGCCCGGGACCGAGCAGTTCTTC.

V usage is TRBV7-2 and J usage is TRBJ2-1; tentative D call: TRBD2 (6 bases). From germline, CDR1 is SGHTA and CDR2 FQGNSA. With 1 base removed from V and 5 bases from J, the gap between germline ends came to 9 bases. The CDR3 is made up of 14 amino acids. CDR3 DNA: TGTGCCAGCAGCTTAGGGACTACCCACAATGAGCAGTTCTTC. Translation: CASSLGTTHNEQFF.

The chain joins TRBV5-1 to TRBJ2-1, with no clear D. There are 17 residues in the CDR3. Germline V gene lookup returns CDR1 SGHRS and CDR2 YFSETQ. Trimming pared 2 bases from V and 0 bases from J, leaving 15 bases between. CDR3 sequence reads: CASSLPLASGSYNEQFF. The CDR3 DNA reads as TGCGCCAGCAGCTTACCATTAGCCTCTGGCTCCTACAATGAGCAGTTCTTC.

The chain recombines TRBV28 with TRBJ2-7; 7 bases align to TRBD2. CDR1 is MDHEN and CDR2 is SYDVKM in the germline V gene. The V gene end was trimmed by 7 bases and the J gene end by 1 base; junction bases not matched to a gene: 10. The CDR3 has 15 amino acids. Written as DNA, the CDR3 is TGTGCCAGCATCCGCGGGAGCGCAGGATCCTACGAGCAGTACTTC. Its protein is CASIRGSAGSYEQYF. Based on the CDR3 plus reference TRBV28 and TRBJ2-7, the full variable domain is DVKVTQSSRYLVKRTGEKVFLECVQDMDHENMFWYRQDPGLGLRLIYFSYDVKMKEKGDIPEGYSVSREKKERFSLILESASTNQTSMYLCASIRGSAGSYEQYFGPGTRLTVT.